The 26 T cell receptor beta chains reported below all come from one sample, sequenced in a study of blood T cell repertoires in COVID-19. Produced via immunoSEQ multiplex PCR; TCRdb's table is partial and in-frame only. The repertoire consists of 250,000 to 350,000 clones, with around 87% occurring once and the leading ten covering around 8%. The sample consisted of peripheral blood. These TCRs come from a woman aged 50 to 60 who had recovered from COVID-19.

This chain links TRBV24-1 with TRBJ2-3, with 11 nucleotides matching TRBD2. CDR3 length equals 16 residues. Per germline, CDR1 KGHDR and CDR2 SFDVKD. With V trimmed by 3 bases and J by 3 bases, 4 bases remained unmatched. The CDR3, as DNA: TGTGCCACCAGTGATCACAGACTAGCGGGAACAGATACGCAGTATTTT. As protein: CATSDHRLAGTDTQYF.

This clone was counted between two and nine times. V usage is TRBV5-8 and J usage is TRBJ2-2, with D maybe TRBD2 (6 bases). V lost 0 bases, J lost 7 bases, and 16 bases lay in between. CDR1 is SGHTS, CDR2 YDEGEE, per germline. The CDR3 covers 16 residues. This chain's CDR3 is CASSLGDLRERGELFF. The CDR3 DNA is TGTGCCAGCAGCTTGGGGGACTTAAGGGAACGCGGGGAGCTGTTTTTT. The whole variable domain, remainder taken from reference TRBV5-8 and TRBJ2-2, is EAGVTQSPTHLIKTRGQQATLRCSPISGHTSVYWYQQALGLGLQFLLWYDEGEERNRGNFPPRFSGRQFPNYSSELNVNALELEDSALYLCASSLGDLRERGELFFGEGSRLTVL.

The J gene is TRBJ1-3, the V gene TRBV4-1, with TRBD1 matching 7 bases. V dropped 4 bases and J dropped 4; count of bases not matched to a gene: 10. The CDR3 runs 16 residues. Germline CDR1 reads MGHRA; CDR2 reads YSYEKL. In DNA, the CDR3 is TGCGCCAGCAGCCGATGGACAGGAGGGGTCGGAAACACCATATATTTT. This codes for CASSRWTGGVGNTIYF.

The V gene is TRBV18, the J gene TRBJ1-3; 9 nucleotides align to TRBD1. V lost 2 bases and J lost 4; bases outside the gene matches: 6. Germline loops: CDR1 KGHSH, CDR2 LQKENI. This CDR3 contains 16 residues. The CDR3 sequence: CASSPAGTGMGNTIYF. For the CDR3, the DNA is TGTGCCAGCTCACCAGCCGGGACAGGGATGGGAAACACCATATATTTT.

The V and J genes are TRBV5-1 and TRBJ2-2; D remains unclear. V was cut by 1 base and J by 4 bases, with 14 bases left in between. This CDR3 region has 16 residues. CDR1 SGHRS and CDR2 YFSETQ come from the germline V gene. CDR3 sequence (DNA): TGCGCCAGCAGCTTGTCGACCGGGTTGACCACCGGGGAGCTGTTTTTT. This sequence encodes CASSLSTGLTTGELFF.

In this sample, this clone turned up once. The gene calls are TRBV7-2 and TRBJ1-1; D is perhaps TRBD1 (5 bases). Germline CDR1 and CDR2: SGHTA and FQGNSA. This CDR3 is built from 16 residues. Trimming left V 2 bases short and J 0 bases short, with 13 bases between. The DNA for the CDR3 is TGTGCCAGCAGCTTACAACCGGTGGACATGAACACTGAAGCTTTCTTT. Protein sequence: CASSLQPVDMNTEAFF.

This clone was recorded only once. The rearrangement joins TRBV9 to TRBJ1-2, with D unresolved. The CDR3 is 12 residues long. The germline V gene has CDR1 SGDLS and CDR2 YYNGEE. Trimming stripped 3 bases from V and 7 bases from J, with 10 bases between. CDR3: CASSAVGSGYTF. CDR3 nucleotides: TGTGCCAGCAGCGCCGTCGGGAGTGGCTACACCTTC.

The V and J genes are TRBV12-3 or TRBV12-4 and TRBJ1-1; D call uncertain. V was pared by 6 bases and J by 1 base, with 9 bases between. This CDR3 comprises 13 residues. CDR3 nucleotides: TGTGCCAGCAGCTCAATCGGGAACACTGAAGCTTTCTTT. Residues: CASSSIGNTEAFF.

This chain uses TRBV15 with TRBJ2-5; the D gene is possibly TRBD2 (7 bases). The CDR3 is made up of 16 amino acids. Germline V gives CDR1 LNHNV, CDR2 YYDKDF (reference sequence). The V end was cut by 8 bases, the J end by 3 bases, with 22 bases between. The CDR3 bases are TGTGCCACCGGCATGGGATCTGGAGGGGGGGAAGAGACCCAGTACTTC. Residues: CATGMGSGGGEETQYF.

This chain joins TRBV6-5 and TRBJ1-2, with a possible D match to TRBD1 (6 bases). V was clipped by 5 bases and J by 7 bases, with 20 bases between them. The CDR3 is 15 residues long. The V gene's germline CDR1 is MNHEY and CDR2 SVGAGI. The CDR3 DNA sequence: TGTGCCAGCAGTCCGTCCGGGACAACTATCAGTGGCTACACCTTC. It translates to CASSPSGTTISGYTF.

The V gene is TRBV5-4, the J gene TRBJ2-5; D uncertain. V was cut by 3 bases and J by 0 bases, with 6 bases left in between. The V gene's germline CDR1 is SGHNT and CDR2 YYREEE (reference sequence). The CDR3 has 13 residues. The CDR3 sequence is CASSSRDQETQYF. CDR3 coding DNA: TGTGCCAGCAGCTCCCGGGACCAAGAGACCCAGTACTTC.

V gene TRBV19 combines with J gene TRBJ1-2; TRBD1 is a possible D gene (6 bases). The CDR3 runs to 14 residues. V was cut by 3 bases and J by 2 bases, with 10 bases left in between. Germline V gene lookup returns CDR1 LNHDA and CDR2 SQIVND (reference sequence). Here the CDR3 reads CASSMGAGNYGYTF. DNA for the CDR3: TGTGCCAGTAGTATGGGGGCAGGGAACTATGGCTACACCTTC.

The gene calls are TRBV29-1 and TRBJ2-2; perhaps TRBD2 as D (7 bases). CDR3 length: 14 residues. V gave up 4 bases and J gave up 1 base, with 10 bases separating them. The germline V gene has CDR1 SQVTM and CDR2 ANQGSEA. CDR3 nucleotide sequence: TGCAGCGTTGGCGGGGGCGGGAACACCGGGGAGCTGTTTTTT. Amino acid sequence: CSVGGGGNTGELFF.

The chain uses TRBV3-1 (or the pseudogene TRBV3-2) and TRBJ1-4; D not resolved. The CDR3 length is 15 residues. V dropped 1 base and J dropped 7 bases, with 13 bases sitting between them. In germline, CDR1 is LGHDT, CDR2 YNNKEL (reference sequence). As DNA, the CDR3 is TGTGCCAGCAGCCAAGCGTTTACCGGCGGTGAAAAACTGTTTTTT. Translating it yields CASSQAFTGGEKLFF.

This clone was seen only once. V usage is TRBV7-8 and J usage is TRBJ2-1; 8 bases align to TRBD2. This CDR3 has 15 amino acids. Germline assignment: CDR1 SGHVS and CDR2 FQNEAQ. Losses at the gene ends were 3 bases for V and 6 bases for J; bases not matched to a gene: 7. In DNA form, the CDR3 reads TGTGCCAGCAGCTTGGGGCGGGGGGAGCGCAATGAGCAGTTCTTC. Protein sequence: CASSLGRGERNEQFF.

The chain carries TRBV5-1 and TRBJ1-2, with 8 bases identical to TRBD1. Germline V gene data show CDR1 as SGHRS and CDR2 as YFSETQ. With V trimmed by 5 bases and J by 6 bases, 0 bases remained unmatched. This CDR3 is 11 amino acids long. CDR3 loop: CASRDRDGYTF. The CDR3 bases are TGCGCCAGCAGGGACAGGGATGGCTACACCTTC.

The rearrangement uses TRBV4-1 and TRBJ1-5; 9 bases line up with TRBD1. J lost 7 bases, V lost 1 base, and 11 bases had no gene match. CDR1 MGHRA and CDR2 YSYEKL come from the germline V gene. The CDR3 extends over 17 amino acids. CDR3 in DNA: TGCGCCAGCAGCCAAGCGCCGACAGGGGGGGTAAGGCAGCCCCAGCATTTT. This codes for CASSQAPTGGVRQPQHF.

The V call is TRBV6-2 or TRBV6-3, the J call TRBJ2-2, with D possibly matching TRBD1 (6 bases). V lost 2 bases, J lost 3 bases, and 10 bases lay in between. This CDR3 contains 15 residues. The germline V gene encodes CDR1 MNHEY and CDR2 SVGEGT. The CDR3 loop reads CASSYNPGDTGELFF. CDR3 coding DNA: TGTGCCAGCAGTTACAATCCAGGGGACACCGGGGAGCTGTTTTTT.

The chain recombines TRBV3-1 (or the pseudogene TRBV3-2) with TRBJ2-7, with TRBD2 matching over 8 bases. Germline loops: CDR1 LGHDT, CDR2 YNNKEL (reference sequence). CDR3 size: 16 residues. V shed 1 base and J 3 bases; nucleotides not matched to a gene: 8. The DNA of the CDR3 is TGTGCCAGCAGCCAAGGAGGACTAGCTATCGTCTACGAGCAGTACTTC. Protein: CASSQGGLAIVYEQYF.

This clone came up once. This chain uses TRBV6-5 with TRBJ2-3; 7 bases match TRBD2. Germline trimming cut 3 bases from V and 0 bases from J; bases unmatched to any gene: 6. The CDR3 runs 16 residues. Germline V gene sequence: CDR1 MNHEY, CDR2 SVGAGI. CDR3 protein: CASSYVGGGSTDTQYF. CDR3 nucleotides: TGTGCCAGCAGTTATGTGGGGGGGGGAAGCACAGATACGCAGTATTTT.

The chain has TRBV5-1 and TRBJ2-1, with TRBD2 identical over 13 bases. The CDR3 is 14 amino acids. CDR1 is SGHRS, CDR2 YFSETQ, per germline. Trimming cost V 2 bases and J 8 bases; bases outside gene matches: 1. The DNA of the CDR3 is TGCGCCAGCAGCTTTACTAGCGGGAGGGATGAGCAGTTCTTC. Encoded protein: CASSFTSGRDEQFF.

The chain is built from TRBV18 and TRBJ2-1, with 8 bases matching TRBD2. The junction had 3 bases not matched to a gene; V was cut back by 3 bases and J by 5 bases. CDR1 and CDR2 (germline): KGHSH, LQKENI. The CDR3 runs to 14 residues. The CDR3 region has the DNA TGTGCCAGCTCACCGAGCGGGAGTAACAATGAGCAGTTCTTC. It translates to CASSPSGSNNEQFF.

The chain combines TRBV18 with TRBJ2-5, with 14 bases aligning to TRBD2. The germline V gene has CDR1 KGHSH and CDR2 LQKENI. The CDR3 loop spans 17 amino acids. The junction had 7 bases not matched to a gene; V was cut back by 3 bases and J by 4 bases. This CDR3 reads CASSPTGTSGSGETQYF. CDR3 bases: TGTGCCAGCTCACCGACCGGGACTAGCGGGAGCGGAGAGACCCAGTACTTC. The complete variable domain, with remaining parts taken from reference TRBV18 and TRBJ2-5, reads NAGVMQNPRHLVRRRGQEARLRCSPMKGHSHVYWYRQLPEEGLKFMVYLQKENIIDESGMPKERFSAEFPKEGPSILRIQQVVRGDSAAYFCASSPTGTSGSGETQYFGPGTRLLVL.

The chain is built from TRBV7-2 and TRBJ2-1; D ambiguous. The ends were cut back, 0 bases at V and 6 bases at J, with 12 bases in the middle. The CDR3 sequence is 15 residues long. The germline V gene has CDR1 SGHTA and CDR2 FQGNSA. CDR3 sequence (DNA): TGTGCCAGCAGCTTAGCCACAGCATCCATCAATGAGCAGTTCTTC. It specifies CASSLATASINEQFF.

The chain has TRBV19 and TRBJ2-5, with TRBD1 matching 8 bases. V was pared by 5 bases and J by 4 bases, with 6 bases of the junction left unmatched. The V gene's germline CDR1 is LNHDA and CDR2 SQIVND (reference sequence). The CDR3 contains 14 residues. CDR3 loop: CASSVGTGLETQYF. Written as DNA, the CDR3 is TGTGCCAGTAGTGTCGGGACAGGCTTAGAGACCCAGTACTTC.

V gene TRBV28 combines with J gene TRBJ2-7, with a weak D call TRBD2 (5 bases). V was shortened by 2 bases and J by 4 bases, with 12 bases between the two germline ends. Germline loops: CDR1 MDHEN, CDR2 SYDVKM. CDR3 length: 14 amino acids. CDR3: CASSLEGFRYEQYF. CDR3 DNA: TGTGCCAGCAGTTTAGAGGGATTTAGGTACGAGCAGTACTTC.